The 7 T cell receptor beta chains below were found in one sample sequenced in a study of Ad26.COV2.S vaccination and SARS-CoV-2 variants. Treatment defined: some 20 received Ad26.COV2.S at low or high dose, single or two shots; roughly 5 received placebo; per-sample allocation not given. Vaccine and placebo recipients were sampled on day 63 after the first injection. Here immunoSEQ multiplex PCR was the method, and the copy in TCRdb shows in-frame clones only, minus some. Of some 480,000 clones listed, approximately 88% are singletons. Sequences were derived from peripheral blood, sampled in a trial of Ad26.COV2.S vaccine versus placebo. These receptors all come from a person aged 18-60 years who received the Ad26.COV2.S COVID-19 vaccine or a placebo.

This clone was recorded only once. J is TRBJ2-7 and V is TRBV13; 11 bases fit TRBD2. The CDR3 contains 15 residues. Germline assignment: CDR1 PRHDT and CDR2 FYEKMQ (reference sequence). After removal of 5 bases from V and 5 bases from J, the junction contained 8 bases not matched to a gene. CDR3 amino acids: CASSPTSGRSNEQYF. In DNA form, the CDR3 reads TGTGCCAGCAGCCCTACTAGCGGGAGATCAAACGAGCAGTACTTC.

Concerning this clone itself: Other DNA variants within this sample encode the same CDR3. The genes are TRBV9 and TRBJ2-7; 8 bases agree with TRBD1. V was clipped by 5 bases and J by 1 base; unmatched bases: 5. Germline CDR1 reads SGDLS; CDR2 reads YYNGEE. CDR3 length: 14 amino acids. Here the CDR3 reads CASSTGQGSYEQYF. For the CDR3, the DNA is TGTGCCAGCAGTACAGGACAGGGATCCTACGAGCAGTACTTC.

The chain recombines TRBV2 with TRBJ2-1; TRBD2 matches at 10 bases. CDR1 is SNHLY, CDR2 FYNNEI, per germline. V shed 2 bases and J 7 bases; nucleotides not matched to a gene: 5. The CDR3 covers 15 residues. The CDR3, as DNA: TGTGCCAGCAGTGAACTAGCGGGAGCTTGGAATGAGCAGTTCTTC. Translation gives CASSELAGAWNEQFF.

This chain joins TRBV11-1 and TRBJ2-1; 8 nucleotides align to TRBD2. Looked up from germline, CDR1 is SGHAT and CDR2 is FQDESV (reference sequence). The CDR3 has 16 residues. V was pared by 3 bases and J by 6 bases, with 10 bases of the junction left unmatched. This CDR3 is CASSFTAGGSVNEQFF. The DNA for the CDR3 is TGTGCCAGCAGCTTTACTGCGGGAGGTTCGGTCAATGAGCAGTTCTTC. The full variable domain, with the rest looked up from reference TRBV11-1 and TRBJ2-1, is EAEVAQSPRYKITEKSQAVAFWCDPISGHATLYWYRQILGQGPELLVQFQDESVVDDSQLPKDRFSAERLKGVDSTLKIQPAELGDSAMYLCASSFTAGGSVNEQFFGPGTRLTVL.

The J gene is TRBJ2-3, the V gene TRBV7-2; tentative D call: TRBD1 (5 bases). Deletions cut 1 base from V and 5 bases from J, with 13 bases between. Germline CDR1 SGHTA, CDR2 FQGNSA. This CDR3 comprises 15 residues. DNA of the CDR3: TGTGCCAGCAGCTTAGGACCCGTCAGGGTAGATACGCAGTATTTT. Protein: CASSLGPVRVDTQYF.

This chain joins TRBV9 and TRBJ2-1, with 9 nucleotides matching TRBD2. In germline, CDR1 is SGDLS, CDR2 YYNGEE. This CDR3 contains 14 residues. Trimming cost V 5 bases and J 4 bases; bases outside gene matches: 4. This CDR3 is CASRNLAGYNEQFF. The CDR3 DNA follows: TGTGCCAGCAGAAACCTAGCGGGATACAATGAGCAGTTCTTC.

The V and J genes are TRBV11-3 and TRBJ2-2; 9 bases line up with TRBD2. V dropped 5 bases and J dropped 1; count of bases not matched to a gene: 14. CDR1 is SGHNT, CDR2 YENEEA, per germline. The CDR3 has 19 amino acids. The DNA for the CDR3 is TGTGCCAGCAGCACATCGGTTGGGGCGGGAGGGGAGAACACCGGGGAGCTGTTTTTT. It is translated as CASSTSVGAGGENTGELFF.